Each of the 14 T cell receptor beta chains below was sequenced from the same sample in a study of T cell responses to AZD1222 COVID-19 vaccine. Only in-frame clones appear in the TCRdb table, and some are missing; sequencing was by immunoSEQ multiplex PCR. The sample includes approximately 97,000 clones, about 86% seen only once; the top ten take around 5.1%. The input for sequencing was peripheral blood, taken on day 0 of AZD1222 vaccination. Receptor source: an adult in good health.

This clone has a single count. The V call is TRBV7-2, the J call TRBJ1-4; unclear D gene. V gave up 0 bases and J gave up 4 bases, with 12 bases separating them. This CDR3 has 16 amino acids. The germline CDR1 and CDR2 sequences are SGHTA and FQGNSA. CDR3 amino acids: CASSLALGSFNEKLFF. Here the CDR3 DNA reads TGTGCCAGCAGCTTAGCGCTAGGATCCTTTAATGAAAAACTGTTTTTT.

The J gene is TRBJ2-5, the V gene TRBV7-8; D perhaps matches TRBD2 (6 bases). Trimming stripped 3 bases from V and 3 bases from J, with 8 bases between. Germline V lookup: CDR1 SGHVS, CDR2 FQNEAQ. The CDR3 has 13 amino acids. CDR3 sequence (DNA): TGTGCCAGCAGCTTCGGCGGGGAAGAGACCCAGTACTTC. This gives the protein CASSFGGEETQYF. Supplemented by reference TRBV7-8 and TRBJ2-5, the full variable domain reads GAGVSQSPRYKVAKRGQDVALRCDPISGHVSLFWYQQALGQGPEFLTYFQNEAQLDKSGLPSDRFFAERPEGSVSTLKIQRTQQEDSAVYLCASSFGGEETQYFGPGTRLLVL.

CDR3 protein: CASSSGQGAVKEQYF. As DNA, the CDR3 is TGTGCCAGCAGCTCCGGACAGGGGGCAGTAAAGGAGCAGTACTTC. The chain recombines TRBV7-3 with TRBJ2-7; 11 nucleotides agree with TRBD1. J lost 7 bases, V lost 4 bases, and 9 bases had no gene match. The germline gives CDR1 SGHTA, CDR2 FQGTGA. This CDR3 has 15 residues.

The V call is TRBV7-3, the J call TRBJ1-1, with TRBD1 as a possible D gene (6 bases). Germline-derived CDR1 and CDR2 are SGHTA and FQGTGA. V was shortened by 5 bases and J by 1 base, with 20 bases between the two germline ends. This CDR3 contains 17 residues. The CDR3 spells CASSATPNTGKNTEAFF. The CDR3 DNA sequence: TGTGCCAGCAGCGCAACGCCCAACACAGGGAAGAACACTGAAGCTTTCTTT. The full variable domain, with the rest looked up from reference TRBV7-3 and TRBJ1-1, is GAGVSQTPSNKVTEKGKYVELRCDPISGHTALYWYRQSLGQGPEFLIYFQGTGAADDSGLPNDRFFAVRPEGSVSTLKIQRTERGDSAVYLCASSATPNTGKNTEAFFGQGTRLTVV.

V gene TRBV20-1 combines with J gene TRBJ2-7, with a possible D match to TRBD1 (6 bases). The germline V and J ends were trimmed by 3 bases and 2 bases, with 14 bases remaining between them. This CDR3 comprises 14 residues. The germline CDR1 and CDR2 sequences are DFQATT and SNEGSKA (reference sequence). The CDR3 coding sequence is TGCAGTGCTAGTCCGGGACATTTGACCTACGAGCAGTACTTC. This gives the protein CSASPGHLTYEQYF.

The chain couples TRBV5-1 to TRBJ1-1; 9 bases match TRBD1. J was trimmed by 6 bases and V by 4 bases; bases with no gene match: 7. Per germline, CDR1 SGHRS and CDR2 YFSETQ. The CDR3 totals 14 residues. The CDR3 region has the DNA TGCGCCAGCAGCCCTATACAGGGGGCGGCTGAAGCTTTCTTT. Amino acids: CASSPIQGAAEAFF.

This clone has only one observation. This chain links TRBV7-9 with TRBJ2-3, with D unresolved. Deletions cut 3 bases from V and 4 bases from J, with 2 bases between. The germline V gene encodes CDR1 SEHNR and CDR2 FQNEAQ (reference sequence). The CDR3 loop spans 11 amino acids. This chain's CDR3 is CASSLADTQYF. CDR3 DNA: TGTGCCAGCAGCTTGGCAGATACGCAGTATTTT.

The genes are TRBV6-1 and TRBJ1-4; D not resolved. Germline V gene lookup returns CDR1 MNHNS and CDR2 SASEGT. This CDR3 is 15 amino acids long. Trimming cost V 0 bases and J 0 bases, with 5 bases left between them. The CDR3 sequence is CASSEAVATNEKLFF. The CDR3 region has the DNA TGTGCCAGCAGTGAAGCGGTGGCAACTAATGAAAAACTGTTTTTT.

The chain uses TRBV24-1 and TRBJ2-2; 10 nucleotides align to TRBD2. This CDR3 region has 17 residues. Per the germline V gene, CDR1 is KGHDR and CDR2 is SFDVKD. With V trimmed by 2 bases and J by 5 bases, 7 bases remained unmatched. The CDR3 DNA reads TGTGCCACCAGTGATTCGCCCCTAGCGGGAGTTACCGGGGAGCTGTTTTTT. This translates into CATSDSPLAGVTGELFF.

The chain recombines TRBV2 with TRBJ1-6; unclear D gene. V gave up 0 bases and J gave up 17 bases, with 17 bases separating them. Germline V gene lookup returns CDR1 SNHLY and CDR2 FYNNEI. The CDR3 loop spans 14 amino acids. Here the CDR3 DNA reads TGTGCCAGCAGTGAAGCAGTCCAGCGTCCTTTGGTCCACTTT. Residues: CASSEAVQRPLVHF. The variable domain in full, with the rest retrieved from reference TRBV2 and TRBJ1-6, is EPEVTQTPSHQVTQMGQEVILRCVPISNHLYFYWYRQILGQKVEFLVSFYNNEISEKSEIFDDQFSVERPDGSNFTLKIRSTKLEDSAMYFCASSEAVQRPLVHFGNGTRLTVT.

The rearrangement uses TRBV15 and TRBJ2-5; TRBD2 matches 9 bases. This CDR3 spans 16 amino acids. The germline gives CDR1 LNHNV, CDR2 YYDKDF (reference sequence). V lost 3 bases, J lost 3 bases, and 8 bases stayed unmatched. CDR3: CATSRRLAGEKETQYF. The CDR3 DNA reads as TGTGCCACCAGCAGGCGATTAGCGGGAGAGAAAGAGACCCAGTACTTC. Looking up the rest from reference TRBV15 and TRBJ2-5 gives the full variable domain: DAMVIQNPRYQVTQFGKPVTLSCSQTLNHNVMYWYQQKSSQAPKLLFHYYDKDFNNEADTPDNFQSRRPNTSFCFLDIRSPGLGDTAMYLCATSRRLAGEKETQYFGPGTRLLVL.

Here the CDR3 reads CASSLFGRWGQREPDTQYF. The CDR3 nucleotides read TGTGCCAGCAGTTTATTCGGGCGGTGGGGGCAGCGGGAGCCAGATACGCAGTATTTT. This chain links TRBV28 with TRBJ2-3, with 8 bases fitting TRBD2. After removal of 1 base from V and 4 bases from J, the junction contained 16 bases not matched to a gene. Germline V gene lookup returns CDR1 MDHEN and CDR2 SYDVKM. The CDR3 contains 19 residues.

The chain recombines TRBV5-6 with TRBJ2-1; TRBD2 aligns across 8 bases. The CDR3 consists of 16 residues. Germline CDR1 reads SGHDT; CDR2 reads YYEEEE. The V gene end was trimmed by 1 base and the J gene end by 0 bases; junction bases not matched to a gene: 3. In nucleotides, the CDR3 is TGTGCCAGCAGCTTGAAGCGGGGGTACTCCTACAATGAGCAGTTCTTC. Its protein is CASSLKRGYSYNEQFF.

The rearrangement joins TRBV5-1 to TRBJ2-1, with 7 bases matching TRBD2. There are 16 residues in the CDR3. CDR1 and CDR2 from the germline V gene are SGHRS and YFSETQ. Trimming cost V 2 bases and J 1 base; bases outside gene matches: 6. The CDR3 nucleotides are TGCGCCAGCAGCTTTTTGGCGGGGGTTTCCTACAATGAGCAGTTCTTC. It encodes CASSFLAGVSYNEQFF.